This T cell receptor (beta chain) was profiled in a study of blood T cell repertoires in COVID-19. Across the study: The samples span acute and convalescent COVID-19 from the United States, Italy and Spain. PBMCs, B-cell-depleted T cells, or T cells were the source of the cDNA or gDNA that made up the material.

The CDR3 totals 14 residues. The germline V gene has CDR1 KGHSH and CDR2 LQKENI. Trimming took 9 bases from V and 0 from J; bases not matched to a gene: 6. Original data processing: For nucleated cells, counts were estimated from reference gene primer amplification. TCRdb's copy holds only in-frame clones and misses some; the assay was immunoSEQ multiplex PCR. That table furnishes V, J and clone size, whereas the DNA furnished D and trimming. The sample records about 97,000 clones, 84% being singletons. The sample consisted of peripheral blood. This TCR was sampled from a human donor in a cohort sampled during active COVID-19. V gene TRBV18 combines with J gene TRBJ2-3, with 7 bases aligning to TRBD2. The CDR3 coding sequence is TGTGCCAGTCGGGGACTAACTAGCACAGATACGCAGTATTTT. Translation gives CASRGLTSTDTQYF.